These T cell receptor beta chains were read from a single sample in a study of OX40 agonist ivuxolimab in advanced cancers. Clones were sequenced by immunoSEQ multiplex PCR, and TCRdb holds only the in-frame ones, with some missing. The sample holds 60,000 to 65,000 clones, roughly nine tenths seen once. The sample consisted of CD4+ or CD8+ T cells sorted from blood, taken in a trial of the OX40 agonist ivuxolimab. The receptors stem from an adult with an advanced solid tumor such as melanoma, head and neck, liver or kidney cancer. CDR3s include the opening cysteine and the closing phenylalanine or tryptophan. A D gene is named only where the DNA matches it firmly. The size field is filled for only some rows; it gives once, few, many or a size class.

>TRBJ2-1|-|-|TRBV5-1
TGCGCCAGCAGCCCAACGAGCCGCGGTGTTGTTGACAATGAGCAGTTCTTC
CASSPTSRGVVDNEQFF
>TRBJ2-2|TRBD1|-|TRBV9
TGTGCCAGCAGCGCTTACAGGGGGCGCGATAGGGAGCTGTTTTTT
CASSAYRGRDRELFF
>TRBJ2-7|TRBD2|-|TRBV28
TGTGCCAGCAGCTCTCGAGATGGGACTAGCTACGAGCAGTACTTC
CASSSRDGTSYEQYF
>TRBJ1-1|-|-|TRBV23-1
TGCGCCAGCAGTCAGAAGAGGAACACTGAAGCTTTCTTT
CASSQKRNTEAFF
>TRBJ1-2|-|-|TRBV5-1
TGCGCCAGCAGCTTGGCCGCAGGGCTGGAAGGCTACACCTTC
CASSLAAGLEGYTF
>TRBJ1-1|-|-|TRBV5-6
TGTGCCAGCAGCTTGTCGGCAGATCGTGTCGGTGCTGAAGCTTTCTTT
CASSLSADRVGAEAFF
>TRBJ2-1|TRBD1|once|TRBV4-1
TGCGCCAGCAGCCCGCCTCTACAGGGGGACAATGAGCAGTTCTTC
CASSPPLQGDNEQFF
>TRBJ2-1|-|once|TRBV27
TGTGCCAGCAGTAGGAACAGCGGAAATGAGCAGTTCTTC
CASSRNSGNEQFF
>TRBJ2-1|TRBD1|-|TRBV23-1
TGCGCCAGCAGTCTTGGACAGGGACGGCTTGAGCAGTTCTTC
CASSLGQGRLEQFF
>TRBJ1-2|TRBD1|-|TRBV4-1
TGCGCCAGCAGCGCAGGGGGCATGGATGGCTACACCTTC
CASSAGGMDGYTF
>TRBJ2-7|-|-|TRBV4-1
TGCGCCAGCAGCCAAGATCGGCACACCTACTACGAGCAGTACTTC
CASSQDRHTYYEQYF
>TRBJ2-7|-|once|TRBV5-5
TGTGCCAGCAGCTCTCAGGGGATCTATTACGAGCAGTACTTC
CASSSQGIYYEQYF
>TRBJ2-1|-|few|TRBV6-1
TGTGCCAGCGGGAAGGGGACTCCCGTTCGTGAGCAGTTCTTC
CASGKGTPVREQFF
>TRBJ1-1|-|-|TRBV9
TGTGCCAGCAGCGCCGACACGAACACTGAAGCTTTCTTT
CASSADTNTEAFF
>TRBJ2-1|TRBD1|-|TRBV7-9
TGTGCCAGCAGCTGGACAGGGCTCAATGAGCAGTTCTTC
CASSWTGLNEQFF
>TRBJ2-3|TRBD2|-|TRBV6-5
TGTGCCAGCAGTCGACTAGCGGGGATCACAGATACGCAGTATTTT
CASSRLAGITDTQYF
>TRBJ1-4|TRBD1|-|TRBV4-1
TGCGCCAGCAGCCCCAGACAGGGCGAGGAAAAACTGTTTTTT
CASSPRQGEEKLFF
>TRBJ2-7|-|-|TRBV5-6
TGTGCCAGCAGCTTAATTAGCTTGGGCGAGCAGTACTTC
CASSLISLGEQYF
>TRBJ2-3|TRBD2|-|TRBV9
TGTGCCAGCAGCGTAGGGACTAGCGGGGTGACAGATACGCAGTATTTT
CASSVGTSGVTDTQYF
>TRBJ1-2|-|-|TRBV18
TGTGCCAGCTCACGCCGGGACGGGGGGATTAATGACTATGGCTACACCTTC
CASSRRDGGINDYGYTF
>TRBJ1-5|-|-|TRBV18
TGTGCCAGCTCGAGCGTATGGGATCAGCCCCAGCATTTT
CASSSVWDQPQHF
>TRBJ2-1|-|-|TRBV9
TGTGCCAGCACCCCCAAATCCCACTCCTACAATGAGCAGTTCTTC
CASTPKSHSYNEQFF
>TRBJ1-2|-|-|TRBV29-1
TGCAGCGTTGTAAGCACCATCTATGGCTACACCTTC
CSVVSTIYGYTF
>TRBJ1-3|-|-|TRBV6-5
TGTGCCAGCAGTTACGGCGGTGGAAACACCATATATTTT
CASSYGGGNTIYF
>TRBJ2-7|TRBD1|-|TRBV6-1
TGTGCCAGCAGAAAGACAGGGGGACTCTACGAGCAGTACTTC
CASRKTGGLYEQYF